This T cell receptor (beta chain) came from a study of blood T cell repertoires in COVID-19. This clone was observed a few times. Original analysis: Estimated nucleated cell counts came from reference gene primer amplification. Profiled with immunoSEQ multiplex PCR; TCRdb holds only in-frame clones, not every one. The DNA was the basis for D and trimming; V, J and clone size are from that table. The sample carries roughly 250,000 clones, more than 75% recorded once. Trimming took 2 bases from V and 0 from J, leaving 11 bases between them. The CDR3 has 15 residues. Looked up from germline, CDR1 is MNHNY and CDR2 is SVGAGI (reference sequence). The study recruited people aged about 18 to 89 years across around 23 US areas.

The receptor was isolated from a woman in her thirties or forties with acute COVID-19. This chain uses TRBV6-6 with TRBJ2-7, with a possible D match to TRBD1 (5 bases). Sequenced material: PBMCs or T cells enriched from blood (not recorded which). The chain's CDR3 is CASSYLAGLSYEQYF. CDR3 bases: TGTGCCAGCAGTTACCTGGCAGGGCTCTCCTACGAGCAGTACTTC.